These 15 T cell receptor beta chains originate from one sample sequenced in a study of T cells in Graves' hyperthyroidism and ophthalmopathy. TCR beta CDR3 regions were amplified from RNA. A set of HTBI primers served as the primers for a first-round RT-PCR of the TCR CDR3. One entry per CDR3 protein results from TCRdb running MiXCR on the multiplex PCR reads. In the table there are 300,000 to 450,000 distinct CDR3 sequences, 15% to 20% of which are singletons. Sequencing input: blood. The receptors here all came from a woman aged 40 to 49 with Graves' ophthalmopathy.

Ten or more counts support this clonotype. The V and J genes are TRBV4-3 and TRBJ2-3, with 11 nucleotides matching TRBD2. Germline V gives CDR1 LGHNA, CDR2 YSLEER. The CDR3 covers 17 residues. Losses at the gene ends were 0 bases for V and 7 bases for J; bases not matched to a gene: 9. In nucleotides, the CDR3 is TGCGCCAGCAGCCAAGATGTGGCGACTAGCGGGGCTAATACGCAGTATTTT. Amino acids: CASSQDVATSGANTQYF.

This clonotype was counted at least ten times. Germline and junction disagree at one end, which may indicate a read error. The rearrangement joins TRBV6-1 to TRBJ2-7; the D is unclear. There are 15 residues in the CDR3. Per the germline V gene, CDR1 is MNHNS and CDR2 is SASEGT. CDR3 DNA sequence: TGTGCCAGCAAAGAAATTAGTGGGTTGTGGTACGAGCAGTGCTTC. Translated: CASKEISGLWYEQCF.

This clonotype was observed at least ten times. This chain links TRBV6-1 with TRBJ2-7, with a tentative D call TRBD2 (6 bases). V lost 7 bases to trimming and J lost 1 base, with 23 bases between them. Germline values: CDR1 MNHNS, CDR2 SASEGT. CDR3 length: 17 amino acids. The CDR3 coding sequence is TGTGCCAGCACCCTACGCGGGGTGGGACGCAGGTCCTACGAGCAGTACTTC. Translation gives CASTLRGVGRRSYEQYF.

This clonotype showed up many times. The V call is TRBV2, the J call TRBJ2-7; D is perhaps TRBD1 (7 bases). The CDR3 runs to 14 residues. CDR1 SNHLY and CDR2 FYNNEI come from the germline V gene. The V end lost 3 bases, the J end lost 5 bases, and 14 bases lay between the germline ends. CDR3 sequence reads: CASSEGGQYHEQYF. DNA for the CDR3: TGTGCCAGCAGTGAGGGGGGACAGTACCACGAGCAGTACTTC. Supplemented by reference TRBV2 and TRBJ2-7, the full variable domain reads EPEVTQTPSHQVTQMGQEVILRCVPISNHLYFYWYRQILGQKVEFLVSFYNNEISEKSEIFDDQFSVERPDGSNFTLKIRSTKLEDSAMYFCASSEGGQYHEQYFGPGTRLTVT.

Ten or more counts support this clonotype. The V and J genes are TRBV20-1 and TRBJ2-5; TRBD2 matches at 11 bases. Germline V lookup: CDR1 DFQATT, CDR2 SNEGSKA (reference sequence). This CDR3 comprises 19 residues. V lost 1 base to trimming and J lost 2 bases; unmatched junction nucleotides: 15. The CDR3 is CSARASGRTNSGPQETQYF. CDR3 bases: TGCAGTGCTAGAGCTAGCGGGAGGACGAATTCGGGACCGCAAGAGACCCAGTACTTC.

This clonotype was observed many times. The chain carries TRBV12-3 or TRBV12-4 and TRBJ2-7; unclear D gene. The CDR3 totals 12 residues. The germline V and J ends were trimmed by 4 bases and 3 bases, with 7 bases remaining between them. CDR3 DNA sequence: TGTGCCAGCAGTTCGTCCTACTACGAGCAGTACTTC. Its protein product is CASSSSYYEQYF.

This clonotype was seen just once. The V and J genes are TRBV28 and TRBJ2-7; TRBD1 might be the D (6 bases). This CDR3 region has 15 residues. Trimming removed 6 bases at V and 3 bases at J, with 18 bases between. Germline values: CDR1 MDHEN, CDR2 SYDVKM. The CDR3 coding sequence is TGTGCCAGCAGCCCCCAATATGCAGGGGACTACGAGCAGTACTTC. Amino acid sequence: CASSPQYAGDYEQYF.

This clonotype occurred many times. The rearrangement uses TRBV4-3 and TRBJ2-2, with D perhaps TRBD2 (7 bases). Between the trimmed V and J ends, which lost 3 bases and 7 bases, there was a span of 15 bases. CDR1 LGHNA and CDR2 YSLEER come from the germline V gene. CDR3 size: 15 residues. CDR3 region: CASSQEGGVVGELFF. CDR3 DNA sequence: TGCGCCAGCAGCCAGGAGGGGGGGGTTGTCGGGGAGCTGTTTTTT.

The J gene is TRBJ2-7, the V gene TRBV5-1, with D possibly TRBD1 on 5 matching bases. Per germline, CDR1 SGHRS and CDR2 YFSETQ. This CDR3 region has 12 residues. Between the trimmed V and J ends, which lost 4 bases and 7 bases, there was a span of 12 bases. CDR3 DNA sequence: TGCGCCAGCAGCCTGACAGCTCGGGAGCAGTACTTC. Translation gives CASSLTAREQYF.

This clonotype was counted many times. V is TRBV11-2 and J is TRBJ1-1, with D unclear. From germline, CDR1 is SGHAT and CDR2 FQNNGV. The CDR3 is 12 residues long. V was trimmed by 3 bases and J by 6 bases, leaving 8 bases between them. Here the CDR3 DNA reads TGTGCCAGCAGCTTTCATGGCTCTGAAGCTTTCTTT. It yields the protein CASSFHGSEAFF.

Ten or more counts support this clonotype. V usage is TRBV9 and J usage is TRBJ1-2; 9 nucleotides line up with TRBD1. CDR3 length equals 16 residues. Germline values: CDR1 SGDLS, CDR2 YYNGEE. V shed 3 bases and J 2 bases; nucleotides not matched to a gene: 8. As DNA, the CDR3 is TGTGCCAGCAGCGCGTCGGGACAGGGCCCCAACTATGGCTACACCTTC. This translates into CASSASGQGPNYGYTF.

This clonotype was counted many times. The chain is built from TRBV27 and TRBJ1-5; the D gene is possibly TRBD1 (5 bases). The V and J ends lost 5 bases and 5 bases respectively, with 10 bases between them. Germline CDR1 is MNHEY and CDR2 is SMNVEV (reference sequence). This CDR3 is 13 amino acids long. This CDR3 is CASSKQEYQPQHF. The CDR3 DNA reads as TGTGCCAGCAGTAAACAGGAATATCAGCCCCAGCATTTT.

This clonotype was seen ten or more times. V gene TRBV6-5 combines with J gene TRBJ2-5, with 7 bases aligning to TRBD2. In germline, CDR1 is MNHEY, CDR2 SVGAGI. V shed 4 bases, J shed 4 bases, and the junction held 6 bases outside the gene matches. The CDR3 totals 14 residues. The CDR3 loop is CASSFSGTTETQYF. In DNA form, the CDR3 reads TGTGCCAGCAGTTTTTCCGGGACTACAGAGACCCAGTACTTC.

This clonotype was counted many times. This rearrangement joins TRBV27 to TRBJ2-3; 9 nucleotides align to TRBD2. The J segment lost 3 bases and the V segment lost 6 bases, leaving 7 bases of the junction unmatched. The CDR3 has 15 residues. Per the germline V gene, CDR1 is MNHEY and CDR2 is SMNVEV (reference sequence). The CDR3 coding sequence is TGTGCCAGCAGATGGACTAGCGTAGGTACAGATACGCAGTATTTT. This encodes CASRWTSVGTDTQYF.

There are many counts of this clonotype. This chain links TRBV24-1 with TRBJ2-4; D call uncertain. The germline V gene has CDR1 KGHDR and CDR2 SFDVKD. V lost 2 bases to trimming and J lost 7 bases, with 5 bases between them. The CDR3 length is 12 residues. Written as DNA, the CDR3 is TGTGCCACCAGTGATTATAGGAACATTCAGTACTTC. Protein product: CATSDYRNIQYF.